This entry features one TCR beta chain sequence. Its specificity is unknown. The data stem from a study of immune evolution from preneoplasia to lung adenocarcinoma. Findings and limits, study-wide: From normal lung to invasive adenocarcinoma, top clone frequencies appeared to decrease.

V was pared by 1 base and J by 2 bases, with 17 bases between. The length of the CDR3 is 16 residues. Germline CDR1 and CDR2: SQVTM and ANQGSEA. TCRdb's copy holds only in-frame clones and misses some; the assay was immunoSEQ multiplex PCR. The repertoire holds some 5,000 clones, 70% to 80% seen once, with 11% to 15% in the top ten. V usage is TRBV29-1 and J usage is TRBJ2-5; D might be TRBD1 or TRBD2, each matching 5 bases. The sample taken for sequencing was FFPE adjacent normal lung tissue. This receptor was taken from a person aged 65-85 years with lung adenocarcinoma. CDR3 sequence reads: CSVEGGFGSLQETQYF. The CDR3 DNA reads as TGCAGCGTTGAAGGGGGGTTCGGCAGTCTGCAAGAGACCCAGTACTTC.